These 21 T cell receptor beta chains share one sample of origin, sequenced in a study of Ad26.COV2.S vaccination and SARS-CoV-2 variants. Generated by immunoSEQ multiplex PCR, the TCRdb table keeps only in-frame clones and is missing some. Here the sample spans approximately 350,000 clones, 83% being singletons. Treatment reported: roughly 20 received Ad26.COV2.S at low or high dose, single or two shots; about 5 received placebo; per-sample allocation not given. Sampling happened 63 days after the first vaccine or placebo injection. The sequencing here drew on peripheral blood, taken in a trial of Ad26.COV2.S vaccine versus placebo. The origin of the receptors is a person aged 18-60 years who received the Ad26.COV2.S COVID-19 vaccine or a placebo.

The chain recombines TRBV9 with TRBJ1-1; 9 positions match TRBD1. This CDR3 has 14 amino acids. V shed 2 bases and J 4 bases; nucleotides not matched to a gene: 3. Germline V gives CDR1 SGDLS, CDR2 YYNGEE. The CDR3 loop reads CASSVGTGSTEAFF. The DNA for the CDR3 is TGTGCCAGCAGCGTGGGGACAGGGAGCACTGAAGCTTTCTTT.

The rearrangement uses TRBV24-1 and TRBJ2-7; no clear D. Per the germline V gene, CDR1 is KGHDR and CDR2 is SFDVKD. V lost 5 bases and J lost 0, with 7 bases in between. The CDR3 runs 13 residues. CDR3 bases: TGTGCCACCAGTGTCGGCAGCTCCTACGAGCAGTACTTC. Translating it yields CATSVGSSYEQYF.

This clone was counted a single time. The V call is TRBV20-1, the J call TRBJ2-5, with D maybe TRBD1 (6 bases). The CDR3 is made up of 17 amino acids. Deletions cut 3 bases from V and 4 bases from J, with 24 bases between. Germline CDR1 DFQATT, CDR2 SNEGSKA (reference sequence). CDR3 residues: CSASLPPQGNFLETQYF. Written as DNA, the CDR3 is TGCAGTGCTAGTCTCCCGCCACAGGGAAATTTTCTAGAGACCCAGTACTTC.

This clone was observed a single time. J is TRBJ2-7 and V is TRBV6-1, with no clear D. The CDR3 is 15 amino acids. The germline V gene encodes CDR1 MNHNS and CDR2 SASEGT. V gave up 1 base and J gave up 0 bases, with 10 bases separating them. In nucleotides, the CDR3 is TGTGCCAGCAGTGAAGGGCAGGCAGGCTCCTACGAGCAGTACTTC. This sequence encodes CASSEGQAGSYEQYF.

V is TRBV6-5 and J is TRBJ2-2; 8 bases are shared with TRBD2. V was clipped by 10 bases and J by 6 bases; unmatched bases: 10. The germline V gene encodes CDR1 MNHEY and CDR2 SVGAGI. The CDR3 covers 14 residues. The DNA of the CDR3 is TGTGCCACCACCGGGACTAGGGGGGCCGGGGAGCTGTTTTTT. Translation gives CATTGTRGAGELFF.

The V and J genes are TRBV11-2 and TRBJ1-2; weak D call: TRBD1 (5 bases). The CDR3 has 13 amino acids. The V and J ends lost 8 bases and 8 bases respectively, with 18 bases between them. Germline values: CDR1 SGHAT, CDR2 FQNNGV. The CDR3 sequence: CASGAAAGGGYTF. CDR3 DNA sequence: TGTGCCAGCGGGGCCGCAGCCGGGGGAGGCTACACCTTC.

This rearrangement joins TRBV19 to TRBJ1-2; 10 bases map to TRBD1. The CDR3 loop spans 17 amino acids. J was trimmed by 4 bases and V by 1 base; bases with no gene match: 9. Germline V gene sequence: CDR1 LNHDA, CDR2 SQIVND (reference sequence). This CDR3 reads CASSIATWTGGTYGYTF. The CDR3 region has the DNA TGTGCCAGTAGTATAGCCACTTGGACAGGGGGAACCTATGGCTACACCTTC.

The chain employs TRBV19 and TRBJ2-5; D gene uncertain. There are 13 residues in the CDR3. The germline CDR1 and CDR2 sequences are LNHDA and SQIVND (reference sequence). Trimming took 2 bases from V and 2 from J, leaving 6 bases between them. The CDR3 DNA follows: TGTGCCAGTAGTATACGAGGACAAGAGACCCAGTACTTC. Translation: CASSIRGQETQYF.

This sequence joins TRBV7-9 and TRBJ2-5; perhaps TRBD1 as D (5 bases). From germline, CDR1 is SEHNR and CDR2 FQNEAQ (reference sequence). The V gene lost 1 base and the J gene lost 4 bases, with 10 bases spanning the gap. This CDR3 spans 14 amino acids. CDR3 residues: CASSLVGRAETQYF. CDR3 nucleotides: TGTGCCAGCAGCTTAGTAGGCAGGGCAGAGACCCAGTACTTC.

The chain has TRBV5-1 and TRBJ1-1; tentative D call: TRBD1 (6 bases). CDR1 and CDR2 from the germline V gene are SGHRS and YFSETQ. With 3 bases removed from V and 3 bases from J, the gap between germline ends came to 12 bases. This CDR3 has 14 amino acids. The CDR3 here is CASSWWEGDTEAFF. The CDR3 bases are TGCGCCAGCAGCTGGTGGGAGGGGGACACTGAAGCTTTCTTT.

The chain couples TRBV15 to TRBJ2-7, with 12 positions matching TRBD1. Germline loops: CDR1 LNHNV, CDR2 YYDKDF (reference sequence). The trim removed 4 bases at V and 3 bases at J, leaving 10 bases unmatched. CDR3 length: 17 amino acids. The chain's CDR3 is CATSTNPGTGGFYEQYF. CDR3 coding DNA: TGTGCCACCAGCACCAACCCCGGGACAGGGGGCTTCTACGAGCAGTACTTC. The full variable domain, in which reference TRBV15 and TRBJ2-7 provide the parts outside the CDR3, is DAMVIQNPRYQVTQFGKPVTLSCSQTLNHNVMYWYQQKSSQAPKLLFHYYDKDFNNEADTPDNFQSRRPNTSFCFLDIRSPGLGDTAMYLCATSTNPGTGGFYEQYFGPGTRLTVT.

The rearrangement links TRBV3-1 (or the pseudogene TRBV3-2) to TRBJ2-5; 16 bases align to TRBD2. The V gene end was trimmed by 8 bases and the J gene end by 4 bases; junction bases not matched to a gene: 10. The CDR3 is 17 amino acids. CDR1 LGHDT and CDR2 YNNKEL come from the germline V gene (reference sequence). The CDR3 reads CASYQGLAGGGGETQYF. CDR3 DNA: TGTGCCAGCTATCAGGGACTAGCGGGAGGGGGGGGAGAGACCCAGTACTTC.

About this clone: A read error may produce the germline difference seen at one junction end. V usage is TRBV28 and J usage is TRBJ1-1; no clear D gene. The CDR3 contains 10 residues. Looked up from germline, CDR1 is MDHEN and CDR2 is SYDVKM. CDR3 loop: CASSLFQTDF. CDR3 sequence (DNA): TGTGCCAGCAGTTTATTTCAGACCGACTTT.

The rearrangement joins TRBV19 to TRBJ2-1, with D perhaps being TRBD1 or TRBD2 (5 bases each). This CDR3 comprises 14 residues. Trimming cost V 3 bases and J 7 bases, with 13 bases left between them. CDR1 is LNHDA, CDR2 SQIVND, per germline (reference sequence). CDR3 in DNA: TGTGCCAGTAGTATCCCCGGGACGCTGAATGAGCAGTTCTTC. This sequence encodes CASSIPGTLNEQFF.

The CDR3 DNA follows: TGCGCCAGCAGCCAAGAAGTACGTCCCAATGAAAAACTGTTTTTT. Its translation: CASSQEVRPNEKLFF. The chain joins TRBV4-3 to TRBJ1-4; D not resolved. The ends were cut back, 0 bases at V and 5 bases at J, with 10 bases in the middle. Germline lookup yields CDR1 LGHNA and CDR2 YSLEER. The CDR3 length is 15 residues.

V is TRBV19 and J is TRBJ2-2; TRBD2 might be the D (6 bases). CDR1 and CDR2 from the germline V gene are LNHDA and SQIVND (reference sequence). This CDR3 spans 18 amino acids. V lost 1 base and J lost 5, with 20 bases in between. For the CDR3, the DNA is TGTGCCAGTAGTATAGGGGGACCACCAATCCGGGGGACCGGGGAGCTGTTTTTT. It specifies CASSIGGPPIRGTGELFF.

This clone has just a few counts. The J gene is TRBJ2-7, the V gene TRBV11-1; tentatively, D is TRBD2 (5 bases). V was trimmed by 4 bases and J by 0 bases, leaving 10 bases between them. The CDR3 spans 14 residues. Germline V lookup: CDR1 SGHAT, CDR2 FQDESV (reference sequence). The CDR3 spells CASSSRARSYEQYF. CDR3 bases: TGTGCCAGCAGCTCGAGGGCGCGCTCCTACGAGCAGTACTTC.

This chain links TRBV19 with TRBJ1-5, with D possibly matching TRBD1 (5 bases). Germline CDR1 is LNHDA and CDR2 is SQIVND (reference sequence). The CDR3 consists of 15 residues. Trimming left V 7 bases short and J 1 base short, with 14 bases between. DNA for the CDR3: TGTGCCAGTACCCGACTCCGGGACAGCAATCAGCCCCAGCATTTT. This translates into CASTRLRDSNQPQHF.

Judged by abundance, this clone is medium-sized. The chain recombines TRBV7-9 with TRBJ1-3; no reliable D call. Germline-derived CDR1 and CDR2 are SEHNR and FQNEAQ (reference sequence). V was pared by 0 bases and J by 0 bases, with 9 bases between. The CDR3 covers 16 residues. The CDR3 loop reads CASSLATGSSGNTIYF. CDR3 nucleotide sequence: TGTGCCAGCAGCTTAGCCACTGGGAGCTCTGGAAACACCATATATTTT.

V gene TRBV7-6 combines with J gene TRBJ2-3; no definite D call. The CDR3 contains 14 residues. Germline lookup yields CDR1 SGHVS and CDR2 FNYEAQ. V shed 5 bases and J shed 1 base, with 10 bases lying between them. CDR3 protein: CASSQSYGTDTQYF. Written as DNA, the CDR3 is TGTGCCAGCAGCCAGTCGTACGGCACAGATACGCAGTATTTT.

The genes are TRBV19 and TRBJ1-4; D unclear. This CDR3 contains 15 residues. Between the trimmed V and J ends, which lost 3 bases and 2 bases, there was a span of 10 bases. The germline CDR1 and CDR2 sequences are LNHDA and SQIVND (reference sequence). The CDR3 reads CASSIIDITNEKLFF. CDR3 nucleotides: TGTGCCAGTAGTATTATCGACATTACTAATGAAAAACTGTTTTTT. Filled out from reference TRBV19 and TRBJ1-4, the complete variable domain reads DGGITQSPKYLFRKEGQNVTLSCEQNLNHDAMYWYRQDPGQGLRLIYYSQIVNDFQKGDIAEGYSVSREKKESFPLTVTSAQKNPTAFYLCASSIIDITNEKLFFGSGTQLSVL.